The sequence of this TCR beta chain was determined in a study of cytomegalovirus exposure and HLA in healthy donors. Regarding this clone: Its antigen is as yet unknown.

Donors had nominal health at sampling but likely had unrecorded immune exposures. A multiplex PCR was run with 60 Vbeta primers and 13 Jbeta primers. Some clones are missing from TCRdb's copy, which holds only in-frame ones; the method was immunoSEQ multiplex PCR. The data hold more than 100,000 clones, with nearly 65% observed a single time. Study results and caveats: Across donors, most TCRs were seen rarely, yet some public ones were widespread. Sequencing probably produced one cluster of sequence variants that were highly shared. Productive rates of about 90% or about 30% were seen for most TCR beta V segments in an earlier analysis.

This CDR3 contains 13 residues. Germline V CDR1 and CDR2: MDHEN, SYDVKM. V gave up 6 bases and J gave up 5 bases, with 13 bases separating them. The TCR comes from a man between 40 and 49 years old in good health and CMV-seropositive. The chain combines TRBV28 with TRBJ1-1, with D possibly TRBD1 on 6 matching bases. Material for sequencing was PBMCs. The CDR3 loop is CASSLGGRTEAFF. The CDR3 DNA is TGTGCCAGCAGCTTAGGGGGGAGGACTGAAGCTTTCTTT.